The 31 T cell receptor beta chains reported below all come from one sample, sequenced in a study of blood T cells in healthy people across ages. A second PCR, run for roughly 7 to 11 cycles, used a sample-barcoded 5' primer plus a J-beta primer mix. TCRdb re-analysed the 5' RACE reads in MiXCR, keeping a single row per CDR3 protein. The sample records around 650,000 distinct CDR3 sequences, approximately 40% being singletons. The sequenced sample was blood. The receptors stem from an older man in good health.

This clonotype appeared a few times. One base away lies a much larger clone, so this may be a sequencing read error. V and J are TRBV6-2 or TRBV6-3 and TRBJ2-5, with 11 bases aligning to TRBD1. The J call is uncertain, as TRBJ2-7 better fits the DNA end. The CDR3 covers 14 residues. Looked up from germline, CDR1 is MNHEY and CDR2 is SVGEGT. CDR3 protein: CASSRGQGVYEQYF. DNA of the CDR3: TGTGCCAGCAGTCGGGGACAGGGGGTCTACGAGCAGTACTTC.

The gene calls are TRBV20-1 and TRBJ1-5; a possible D gene is TRBD1 (5 bases). This CDR3 is 14 amino acids long. Germline lookup yields CDR1 DFQATT and CDR2 SNEGSKA (reference sequence). Trimming took off 0 bases at V and 7 bases at J, with 13 bases between the two ends. CDR3 coding DNA: TGCAGTGCTAGAGATCGGGGGACGGGACAGCCCCAGCATTTT. Its translation: CSARDRGTGQPQHF.

Only a few counts were recorded for this clonotype. The J gene is TRBJ1-5, the V gene TRBV6-2 or TRBV6-3; 10 nucleotides agree with TRBD1. J gave up 7 bases and V 6 bases, and 15 bases lay outside the gene matches. Germline-derived CDR1 and CDR2 are MNHEY and SVGEGT. The CDR3 sequence is 17 residues long. CDR3 nucleotides: TGTGCCAGCAGAGCCGGGACAGGGGCAAAGGGAGGCCAGCCCCAGCATTTT. Protein sequence: CASRAGTGAKGGQPQHF.

This clonotype was detected a few times. V is TRBV5-1 and J is TRBJ2-3; TRBD2 is a possible D gene (6 bases). V was cut by 0 bases and J by 2 bases, with 10 bases left in between. The germline gives CDR1 SGHRS, CDR2 YFSETQ. There are 15 residues in the CDR3. The CDR3 spells CASSLGSGHTDTQYF. The CDR3 region has the DNA TGCGCCAGCAGCTTGGGTAGCGGACACACAGATACGCAGTATTTT. Filled out from reference TRBV5-1 and TRBJ2-3, the complete variable domain reads KAGVTQTPRYLIKTRGQQVTLSCSPISGHRSVSWYQQTPGQGLQFLFEYFSETQRNKGNFPGRFSGRQFSNSRSEMNVSTLELGDSALYLCASSLGSGHTDTQYFGPGTRLTVL.

This clonotype appeared a few times. The V and J genes are TRBV7-6 and TRBJ2-1; no firm D call. CDR3 size: 15 residues. The ends were cut back, 2 bases at V and 7 bases at J, with 15 bases in the middle. The germline gives CDR1 SGHVS, CDR2 FNYEAQ. CDR3 amino acids: CASSLKELFLNEQFF. The CDR3 DNA is TGTGCCAGCAGCTTAAAAGAGTTGTTCCTGAATGAGCAGTTCTTC.

This clonotype was recorded many times. The V call is TRBV6-2 or TRBV6-3, the J call TRBJ2-3; no clear D gene. This CDR3 is 16 amino acids long. V gave up 6 bases and J gave up 0 bases, with 16 bases separating them. Looked up from germline, CDR1 is MNHEY and CDR2 is SVGEGT. This CDR3 reads CASSSPLLGSTDTQYF. The CDR3, as DNA: TGTGCCAGCAGCTCCCCCCTCCTAGGGAGCACAGATACGCAGTATTTT.

V is TRBV20-1 and J is TRBJ2-7; D is tentatively TRBD1 or TRBD2 (5 bases each). The last part of the DNA fits TRBJ2-5 better; the J call may be wrong. CDR1 is DFQATT and CDR2 is SNEGSKA in the germline V gene (reference sequence). The CDR3 runs to 11 residues. The CDR3 sequence is CSASLGGTQYF. The CDR3 DNA is TGCAGTGCTAGTCTTGGGGGGACCCAGTACTTC.

The CDR3 region is CASSPFGLSGRSYEQYF. The DNA for the CDR3 is TGTGCCAGCAGCCCGTTTGGTTTGAGCGGGAGGTCCTACGAGCAGTACTTC. The rearrangement joins TRBV3-1 to TRBJ2-7, with TRBD2 matching 9 bases. The CDR3 sequence is 17 residues long. V shed 4 bases and J 1 base; nucleotides not matched to a gene: 11. The germline CDR1 and CDR2 sequences are LGHDT and YNNKEL (reference sequence).

The V gene is TRBV10-1, the J gene TRBJ1-3; D gene ambiguous. Per the germline V gene, CDR1 is WNHNN and CDR2 is SYGVQD (reference sequence). The V and J ends lost 2 bases and 0 bases respectively, with 2 bases between them. The CDR3 consists of 13 residues. The CDR3: CASSENSGNTIYF. DNA of the CDR3: TGCGCCAGCAGTGAGAACTCTGGAAACACCATATATTTT.

This chain uses TRBV20-1 with TRBJ1-1; 9 bases are a match to TRBD1. The CDR3 consists of 13 residues. Looked up from germline, CDR1 is DFQATT and CDR2 is SNEGSKA (reference sequence). V was clipped by 6 bases and J by 4 bases; unmatched bases: 6. DNA of the CDR3: TGCAGTGCCCCCGGGACAGGGAGCACTGAAGCTTTCTTT. Translated: CSAPGTGSTEAFF.

J is TRBJ2-7 and V is TRBV20-1; D is ambiguous. This CDR3 has 15 amino acids. The germline CDR1 and CDR2 sequences are DFQATT and SNEGSKA (reference sequence). Trimming took 3 bases from V and 6 from J, leaving 21 bases between them. DNA of the CDR3: TGCAGTGCTAGTAGGCTTAACGGAGCCTTCCTCGAGCAGTACTTC. It encodes CSASRLNGAFLEQYF.

Notes on this clonotype: A much larger clone lies one base from this, so it may be a read error. V gene TRBV11-3 combines with J gene TRBJ2-7; tentatively, D is TRBD2 (6 bases). The germline V and J ends were trimmed by 4 bases and 7 bases, with 11 bases remaining between them. The CDR3 contains 12 residues. Germline V gene lookup returns CDR1 SGHNT and CDR2 YENEEA. The DNA of the CDR3 is TGTGCCAGCAGCTGGGACTCCAATGAGCAGTACTTC. As protein: CASSWDSNEQYF. The full variable domain, rest sourced from reference TRBV11-3 and TRBJ2-7, is EAGVVQSPRYKIIEKKQPVAFWCNPISGHNTLYWYLQNLGQGPELLIRYENEEAVDDSQLPKDRFSAERLKGVDSTLKIQPAELGDSAVYLCASSWDSNEQYFGPGTRLTVT.

This clonotype was observed a few times. J is TRBJ1-1 and V is TRBV7-2, with 10 bases aligning to TRBD1. Looked up from germline, CDR1 is SGHTA and CDR2 is FQGNSA. V lost 5 bases to trimming and J lost 6 bases; unmatched junction nucleotides: 9. The length of the CDR3 is 15 residues. The CDR3 region is CASSVTGTGVSEAFF. CDR3 in DNA: TGTGCCAGCAGCGTTACCGGGACAGGGGTGTCTGAAGCTTTCTTT. Drawing the rest from reference TRBV7-2 and TRBJ1-1, the complete variable domain is GAGVSQSPSNKVTEKGKDVELRCDPISGHTALYWYRQSLGQGLEFLIYFQGNSAPDKSGLPSDRFSAERTGGSVSTLTIQRTQQEDSAVYLCASSVTGTGVSEAFFGQGTRLTVV.

To note about this clonotype: A clone one base away is much larger, so this may be a read error. V usage is TRBV7-2 and J usage is TRBJ2-5, with 9 positions matching TRBD2. V was clipped by 5 bases and J by 2 bases; unmatched bases: 9. This CDR3 has 16 residues. Germline V gene sequence: CDR1 SGHTA, CDR2 FQGNSA. CDR3 loop: CASSPRLADHQETQYF. The CDR3 nucleotides read TGTGCCAGCAGCCCAAGACTAGCGGACCATCAAGAGACCCAGTACTTC.

This chain joins TRBV7-2 and TRBJ1-4, with no clear D. V was clipped by 2 bases and J by 4 bases, with 11 bases between them. Germline values: CDR1 SGHTA, CDR2 FQGNSA. CDR3 size: 15 residues. CDR3 DNA sequence: TGTGCCAGCAGCTTAACGGAGGGTTATAATGAAAAACTGTTTTTT. Translated, it gives CASSLTEGYNEKLFF.

The CDR3 nucleotides read TGTGCCTGGAGTGTGGGTAGGGGGAACTATAATTCACCCCTCCACTTT. It specifies CAWSVGRGNYNSPLHF. This sequence joins TRBV30 and TRBJ1-6, with D maybe TRBD1 (6 bases). With 0 bases removed from V and 3 bases from J, the gap between germline ends came to 12 bases. The CDR3 loop spans 16 amino acids. CDR1 and CDR2 from the germline V gene are GTSNPN and SVGIG (reference sequence).

Concerning this clonotype: The conserved phenylalanine or tryptophan normally closing the CDR3 is absent here, so this likely arose from a read error. Here the CDR3 reads CASSRQGRNEQFL. In DNA form, the CDR3 reads TGTGCCAGCAGCCGACAGGGTCGAAATGAGCAGTTCCTC. This chain joins TRBV7-9 and TRBJ2-1, with 7 positions matching TRBD1. From germline, CDR1 is SEHNR and CDR2 FQNEAQ (reference sequence). CDR3 length equals 13 residues. V lost 5 bases, J lost 7 bases, and 5 bases stayed unmatched.

This clonotype was counted a few times. The chain employs TRBV5-1 and TRBJ1-4; no clear D gene. CDR1 is SGHRS and CDR2 is YFSETQ in the germline V gene. The CDR3 consists of 14 residues. Trimming shortened V by 5 bases and J by 4 bases, and 12 bases separated the two germline ends. The CDR3 reads CASSAGFLNEKLFF. In DNA, the CDR3 is TGCGCCAGCAGTGCCGGATTTCTTAATGAAAAACTGTTTTTT.

CDR3 amino acids: CASIKDRALNQPQHF. Written as DNA, the CDR3 is TGTGCCAGCATCAAGGACCGCGCGTTGAATCAGCCCCAGCATTTT. This chain connects TRBV2 to TRBJ1-5; D unclear. The CDR3 is made up of 15 amino acids. In germline, CDR1 is SNHLY, CDR2 FYNNEI. Trimming stripped 7 bases from V and 4 bases from J, with 17 bases between.

The J gene is TRBJ2-7, the V gene TRBV5-1; 7 positions match TRBD1. V gave up 4 bases and J gave up 4 bases; unmatched junction bases: 8. Germline loops: CDR1 SGHRS, CDR2 YFSETQ. CDR3 length equals 14 residues. The CDR3 nucleotides read TGCGCCAGCAGCCCCCCGGGACAGTTATACGAGCAGTACTTC. It codes for CASSPPGQLYEQYF.

J is TRBJ2-5 and V is TRBV11-3; possible D gene TRBD2, 6 bases. This CDR3 is 13 amino acids long. V lost 5 bases and J lost 5, with 12 bases in between. Germline V gene sequence: CDR1 SGHNT, CDR2 YENEEA. CDR3 loop: CASSRREEETQYF. The CDR3 DNA sequence: TGTGCCAGCAGCCGCAGGGAGGAGGAGACCCAGTACTTC.

The V call is TRBV14, the J call TRBJ2-3, with TRBD2 matching 7 bases. The CDR3 spans 15 residues. Trimming cost V 2 bases and J 2 bases; bases outside gene matches: 4. Germline V gene data show CDR1 as SGHDN and CDR2 as FVKESK. This chain's CDR3 is CASSQSAGATDTQYF. The CDR3 coding sequence is TGTGCCAGCAGCCAATCCGCGGGAGCCACAGATACGCAGTATTTT.

The V gene is TRBV6-2 or TRBV6-3, the J gene TRBJ2-1, with 12 bases aligning to TRBD2. Germline loops: CDR1 MNHEY, CDR2 SVGEGT. Trimming removed 4 bases from V and 8 bases from J; junction bases left unmatched: 9. The CDR3 has 16 residues. The DNA for the CDR3 is TGTGCCAGCAGTTCCCGCGGGACTAGCGGGTCCCATGAGCAGTTCTTC. Translating gives CASSSRGTSGSHEQFF.

This clonotype was seen more than once but under ten times. The chain links TRBV3-1 to TRBJ2-1, with 8 bases aligning to TRBD1. V was clipped by 4 bases and J by 4 bases; unmatched bases: 12. Germline-derived CDR1 and CDR2 are LGHDT and YNNKEL (reference sequence). This CDR3 spans 17 amino acids. CDR3 protein: CASSPSSGTGVYNEQFF. CDR3 sequence (DNA): TGTGCCAGCAGCCCCTCCTCCGGGACAGGAGTTTACAATGAGCAGTTCTTC.

The V call is TRBV20-1, the J call TRBJ1-4, with D hard to call. Looked up from germline, CDR1 is DFQATT and CDR2 is SNEGSKA (reference sequence). V was shortened by 7 bases and J by 3 bases, with 15 bases between the two germline ends. The CDR3 spans 14 residues. CDR3 sequence reads: CSVRRTGPNEKLFF. The CDR3 DNA sequence: TGCAGTGTCCGAAGAACGGGCCCTAATGAAAAACTGTTTTTT.

The V call is TRBV11-2, the J call TRBJ2-5; D not resolved. There are 15 residues in the CDR3. Looked up from germline, CDR1 is SGHAT and CDR2 is FQNNGV. Trimming removed 5 bases from V and 1 base from J, with 14 bases in between. This CDR3 reads CASSTGLGSQETQYF. CDR3 nucleotides: TGTGCCAGCAGCACCGGCCTGGGGTCCCAAGAGACCCAGTACTTC.

This chain uses TRBV7-2 with TRBJ1-5, with D maybe TRBD1 (5 bases). Germline CDR1 reads SGHTA; CDR2 reads FQGNSA. The CDR3 has 15 residues. Trimming took 5 bases from V and 6 from J, leaving 17 bases between them. This chain's CDR3 is CASSPLLQGGQPQHF. For the CDR3, the DNA is TGTGCCAGCAGCCCACTATTGCAGGGAGGTCAGCCCCAGCATTTT.

The J gene is TRBJ2-7, the V gene TRBV27, with 11 bases matching TRBD2. Germline CDR1 and CDR2: MNHEY and SMNVEV (reference sequence). Trimming cost V 2 bases and J 4 bases; bases outside gene matches: 10. The CDR3 sequence is 17 residues long. The CDR3 protein is CASSLGPGGLAVYEQYF. The CDR3 coding sequence is TGTGCCAGCAGTTTAGGGCCGGGGGGACTAGCGGTGTACGAGCAGTACTTC.

The V and J genes are TRBV14 and TRBJ2-4; 7 positions agree with TRBD1. Unmatched junction bases numbered 12, after V lost 3 bases and J lost 7 bases. Germline-derived CDR1 and CDR2 are SGHDN and FVKESK. CDR3 length: 16 amino acids. CDR3 DNA: TGTGCCAGCAGCCAGCTAGGGGACAGCCTTGGGAACATTCAGTACTTC. It translates to CASSQLGDSLGNIQYF.

V gene TRBV6-1 combines with J gene TRBJ2-1; tentative D call: TRBD1 (5 bases). Trimming stripped 6 bases from V and 6 bases from J, with 30 bases between. The CDR3 has 19 amino acids. Germline CDR1 is MNHNS and CDR2 is SASEGT. DNA for the CDR3: TGTGCCAGCAGCCTCAACGCCCCAGGGTTTGGGTCGCTCGCCAATGAGCAGTTCTTC. Translating it yields CASSLNAPGFGSLANEQFF.

This clonotype was observed a handful of times. This chain uses TRBV7-2 with TRBJ2-7; maybe TRBD2 (6 bases). The J call may be incorrect, as the DNA end agrees better with TRBJ2-5. Germline V gives CDR1 SGHTA, CDR2 FQGNSA. This CDR3 spans 14 amino acids. CDR3 in DNA: TGTGCCAGCAGCTCGGGGAGGCTCGGGGAGACCCAGTACTTC. Translation: CASSSGRLGETQYF.